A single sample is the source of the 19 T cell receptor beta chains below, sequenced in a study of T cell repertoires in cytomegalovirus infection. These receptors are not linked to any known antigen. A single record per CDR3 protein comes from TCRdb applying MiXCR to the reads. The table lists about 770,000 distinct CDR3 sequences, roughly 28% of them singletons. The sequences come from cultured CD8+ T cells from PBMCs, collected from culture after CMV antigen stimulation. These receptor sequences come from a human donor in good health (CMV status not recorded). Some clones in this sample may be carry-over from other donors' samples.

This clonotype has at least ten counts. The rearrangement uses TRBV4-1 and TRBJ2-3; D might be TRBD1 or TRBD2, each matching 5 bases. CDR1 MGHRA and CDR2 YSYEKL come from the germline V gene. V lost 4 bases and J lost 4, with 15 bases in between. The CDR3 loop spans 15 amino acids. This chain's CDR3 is CASSLRHRDADTQYF. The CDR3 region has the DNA TGCGCCAGCAGCCTCCGACACCGGGACGCAGATACGCAGTATTTT.

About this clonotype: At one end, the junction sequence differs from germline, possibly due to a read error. CDR3 region: CAGSDGTGTRRTQYF. CDR3 sequence (DNA): TGTGCCGGCAGTGACGGGACAGGGACTAGGAGGACCCAGTACTTC. The J gene is TRBJ2-5, the V gene TRBV7-6; TRBD1 might be the D (9 bases). CDR3 length: 15 amino acids. Germline CDR1 reads SGHVS; CDR2 reads FNYEAQ. The full variable domain, its missing parts supplied by reference TRBV7-6 and TRBJ2-5, is GAGVSQSPRYKVTKRGQDVALRCDPISGHVSLYWYRQALGQGPEFLTYFNYEAQQDKSGLPNDRFSAERPEGSISTLTIQRTEQRDSAMYRCAGSDGTGTRRTQYFGPGTRLLVL.

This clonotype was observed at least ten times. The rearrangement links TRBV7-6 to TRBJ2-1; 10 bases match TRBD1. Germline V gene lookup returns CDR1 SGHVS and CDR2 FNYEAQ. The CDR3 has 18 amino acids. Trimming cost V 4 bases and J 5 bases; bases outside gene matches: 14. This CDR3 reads CASSYVPGQGSEDNEQFF. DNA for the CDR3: TGTGCCAGCAGCTACGTCCCGGGACAGGGGAGTGAGGACAATGAGCAGTTCTTC.

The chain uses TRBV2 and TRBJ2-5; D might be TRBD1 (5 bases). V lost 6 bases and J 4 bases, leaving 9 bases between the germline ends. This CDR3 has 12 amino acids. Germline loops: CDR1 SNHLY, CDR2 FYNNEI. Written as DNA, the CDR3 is TGTGCCAGCAGGCCCCAGGGAGAGACCCAGTACTTC. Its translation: CASRPQGETQYF.

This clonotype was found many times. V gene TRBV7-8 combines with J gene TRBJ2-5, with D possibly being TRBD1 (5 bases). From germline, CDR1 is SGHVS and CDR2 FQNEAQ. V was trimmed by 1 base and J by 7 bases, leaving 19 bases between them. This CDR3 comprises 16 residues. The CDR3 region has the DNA TGTGCCAGCAGCTTAGGGCCTGACTGGGGCGCAGTGACCCAGTACTTC. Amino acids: CASSLGPDWGAVTQYF. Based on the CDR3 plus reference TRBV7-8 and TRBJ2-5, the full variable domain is GAGVSQSPRYKVAKRGQDVALRCDPISGHVSLFWYQQALGQGPEFLTYFQNEAQLDKSGLPSDRFFAERPEGSVSTLKIQRTQQEDSAVYLCASSLGPDWGAVTQYFGPGTRLLVL.

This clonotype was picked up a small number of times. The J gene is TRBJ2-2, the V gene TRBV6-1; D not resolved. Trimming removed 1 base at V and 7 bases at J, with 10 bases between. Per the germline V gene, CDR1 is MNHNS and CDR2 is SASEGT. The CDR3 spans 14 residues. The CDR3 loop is CASSEGPSYGELFF. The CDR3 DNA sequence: TGTGCCAGCAGTGAAGGGCCCAGTTACGGGGAGCTGTTTTTT.

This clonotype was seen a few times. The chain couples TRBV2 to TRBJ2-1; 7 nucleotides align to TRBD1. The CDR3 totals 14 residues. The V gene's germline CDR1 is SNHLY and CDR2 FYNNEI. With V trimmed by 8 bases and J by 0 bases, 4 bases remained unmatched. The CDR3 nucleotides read TGTGCCAGCCTAAGGGACAGCTCCTACAATGAGCAGTTCTTC. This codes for CASLRDSSYNEQFF.

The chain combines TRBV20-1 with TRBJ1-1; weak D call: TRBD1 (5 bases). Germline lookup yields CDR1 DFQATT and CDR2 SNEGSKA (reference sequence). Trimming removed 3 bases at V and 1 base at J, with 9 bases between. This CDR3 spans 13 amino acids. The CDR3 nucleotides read TGCAGTGCTAGTAAAACAGGGAACACTGAAGCTTTCTTT. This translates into CSASKTGNTEAFF.

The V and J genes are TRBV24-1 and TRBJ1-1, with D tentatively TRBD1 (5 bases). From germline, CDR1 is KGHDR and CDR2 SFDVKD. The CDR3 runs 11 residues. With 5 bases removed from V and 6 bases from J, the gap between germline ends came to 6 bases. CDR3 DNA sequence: TGTGCCACCAGTGTGGGGGCTGAAGCTTTCTTT. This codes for CATSVGAEAFF.

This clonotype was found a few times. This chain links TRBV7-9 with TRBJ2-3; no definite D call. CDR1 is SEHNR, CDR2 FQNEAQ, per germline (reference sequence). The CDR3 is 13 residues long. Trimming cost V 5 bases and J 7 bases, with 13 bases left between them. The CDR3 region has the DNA TGTGCCAGCAGCCCCGCCCCCACCTATACGCAGTATTTT. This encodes CASSPAPTYTQYF.

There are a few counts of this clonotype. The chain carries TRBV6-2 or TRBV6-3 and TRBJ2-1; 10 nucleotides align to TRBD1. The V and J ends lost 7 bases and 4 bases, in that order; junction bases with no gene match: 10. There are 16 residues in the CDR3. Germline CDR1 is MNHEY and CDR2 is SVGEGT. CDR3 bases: TGTGCCAGCAATAGACAGGGGGCGCGTGGTTACAATGAGCAGTTCTTC. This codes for CASNRQGARGYNEQFF.

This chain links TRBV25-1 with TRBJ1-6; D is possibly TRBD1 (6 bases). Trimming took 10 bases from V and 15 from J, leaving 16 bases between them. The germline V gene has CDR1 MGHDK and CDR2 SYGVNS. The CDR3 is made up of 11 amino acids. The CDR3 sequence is CATRGGYDLHF. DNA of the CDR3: TGTGCCACCCGTGGGGGCTACGACCTCCACTTT.

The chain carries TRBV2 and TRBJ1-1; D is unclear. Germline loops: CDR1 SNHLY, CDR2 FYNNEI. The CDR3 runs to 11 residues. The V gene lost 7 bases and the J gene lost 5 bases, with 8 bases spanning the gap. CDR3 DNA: TGTGCCAGCACCCGGTTGACTGAAGCTTTCTTT. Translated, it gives CASTRLTEAFF.

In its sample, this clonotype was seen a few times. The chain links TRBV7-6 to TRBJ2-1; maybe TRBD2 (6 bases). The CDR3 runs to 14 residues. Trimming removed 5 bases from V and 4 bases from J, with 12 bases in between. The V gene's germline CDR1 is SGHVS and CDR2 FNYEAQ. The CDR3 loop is CASSPPAGYNEQFF. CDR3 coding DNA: TGTGCCAGCAGCCCCCCCGCGGGGTACAATGAGCAGTTCTTC.

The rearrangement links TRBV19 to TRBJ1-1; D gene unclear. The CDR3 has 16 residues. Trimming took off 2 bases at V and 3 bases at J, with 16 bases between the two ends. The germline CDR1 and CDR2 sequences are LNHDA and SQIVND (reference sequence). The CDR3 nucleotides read TGTGCCAGTAGTATACCCGGGGATAACTTATACACTGAAGCTTTCTTT. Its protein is CASSIPGDNLYTEAFF. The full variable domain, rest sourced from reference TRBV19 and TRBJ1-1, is DGGITQSPKYLFRKEGQNVTLSCEQNLNHDAMYWYRQDPGQGLRLIYYSQIVNDFQKGDIAEGYSVSREKKESFPLTVTSAQKNPTAFYLCASSIPGDNLYTEAFFGQGTRLTVV.

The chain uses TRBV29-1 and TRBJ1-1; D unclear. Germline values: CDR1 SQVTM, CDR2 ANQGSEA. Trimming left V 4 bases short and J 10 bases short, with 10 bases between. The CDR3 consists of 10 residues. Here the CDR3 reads CSVGSQVAFF. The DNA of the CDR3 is TGCAGCGTTGGCTCTCAGGTAGCTTTCTTT.

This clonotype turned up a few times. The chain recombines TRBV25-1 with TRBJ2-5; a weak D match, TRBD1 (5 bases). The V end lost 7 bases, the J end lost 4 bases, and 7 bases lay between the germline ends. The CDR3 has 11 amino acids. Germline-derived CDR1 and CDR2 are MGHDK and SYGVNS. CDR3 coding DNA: TGTGCCAGCACCCAGGGAGAGACCCAGTACTTC. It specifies CASTQGETQYF.

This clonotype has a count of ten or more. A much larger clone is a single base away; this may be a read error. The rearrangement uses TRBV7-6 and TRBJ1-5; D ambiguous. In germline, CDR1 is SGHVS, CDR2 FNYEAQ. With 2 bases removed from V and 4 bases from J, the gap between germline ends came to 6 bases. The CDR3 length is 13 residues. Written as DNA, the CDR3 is TGTGCCAGCAGCTTAAAAGGGAATCAGCCCCAGCATTTT. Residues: CASSLKGNQPQHF.

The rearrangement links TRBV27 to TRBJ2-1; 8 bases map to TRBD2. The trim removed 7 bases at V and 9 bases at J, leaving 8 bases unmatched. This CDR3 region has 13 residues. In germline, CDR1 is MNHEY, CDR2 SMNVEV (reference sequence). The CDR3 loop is CASNFAGGAEQFF. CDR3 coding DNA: TGTGCCAGCAACTTTGCGGGGGGAGCTGAGCAGTTCTTC.